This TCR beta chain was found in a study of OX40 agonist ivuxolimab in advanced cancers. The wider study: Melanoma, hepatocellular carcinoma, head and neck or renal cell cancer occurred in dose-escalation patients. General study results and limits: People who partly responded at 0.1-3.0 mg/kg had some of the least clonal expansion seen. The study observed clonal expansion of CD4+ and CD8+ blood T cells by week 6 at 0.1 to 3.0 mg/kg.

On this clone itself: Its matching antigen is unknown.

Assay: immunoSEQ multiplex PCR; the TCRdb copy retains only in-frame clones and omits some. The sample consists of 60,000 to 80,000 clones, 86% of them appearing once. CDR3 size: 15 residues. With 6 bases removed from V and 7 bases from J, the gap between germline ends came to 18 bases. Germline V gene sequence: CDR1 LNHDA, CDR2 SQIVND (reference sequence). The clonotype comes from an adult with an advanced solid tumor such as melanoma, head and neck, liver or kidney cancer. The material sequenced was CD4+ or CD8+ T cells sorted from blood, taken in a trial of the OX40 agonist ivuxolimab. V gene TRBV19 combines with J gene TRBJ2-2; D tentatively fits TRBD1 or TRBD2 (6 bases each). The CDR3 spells CASRIWAGEVGELFF. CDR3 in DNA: TGTGCCAGTAGGATCTGGGCAGGGGAGGTCGGGGAGCTGTTTTTT.